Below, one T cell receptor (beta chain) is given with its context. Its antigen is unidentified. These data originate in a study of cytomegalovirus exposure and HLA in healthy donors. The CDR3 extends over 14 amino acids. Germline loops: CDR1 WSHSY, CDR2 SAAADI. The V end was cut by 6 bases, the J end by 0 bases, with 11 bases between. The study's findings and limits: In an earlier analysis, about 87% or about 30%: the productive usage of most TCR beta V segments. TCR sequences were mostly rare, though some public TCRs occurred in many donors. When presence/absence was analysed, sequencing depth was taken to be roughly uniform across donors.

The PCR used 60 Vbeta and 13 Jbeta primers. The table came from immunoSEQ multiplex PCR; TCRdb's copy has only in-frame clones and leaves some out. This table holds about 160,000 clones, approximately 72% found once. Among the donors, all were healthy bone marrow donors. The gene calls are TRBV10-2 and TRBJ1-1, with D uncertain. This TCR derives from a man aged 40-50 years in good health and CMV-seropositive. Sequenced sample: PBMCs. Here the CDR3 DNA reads TGCGCCAGCAGCCCTGCGGGTTTGAACACTGAAGCTTTCTTT. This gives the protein CASSPAGLNTEAFF.